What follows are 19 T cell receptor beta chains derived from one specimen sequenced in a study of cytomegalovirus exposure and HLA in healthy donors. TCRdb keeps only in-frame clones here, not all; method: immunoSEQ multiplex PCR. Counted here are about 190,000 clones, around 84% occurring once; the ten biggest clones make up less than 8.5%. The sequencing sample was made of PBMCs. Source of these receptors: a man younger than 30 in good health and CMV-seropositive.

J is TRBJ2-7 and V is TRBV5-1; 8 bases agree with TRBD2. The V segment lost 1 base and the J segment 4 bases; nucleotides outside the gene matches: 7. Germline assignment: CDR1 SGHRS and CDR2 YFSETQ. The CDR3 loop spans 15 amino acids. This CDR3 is CASSLTPGGRYEQYF. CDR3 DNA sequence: TGCGCCAGCAGCTTGACGCCGGGAGGGAGATACGAGCAGTACTTC. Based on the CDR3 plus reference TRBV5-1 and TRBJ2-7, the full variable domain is KAGVTQTPRYLIKTRGQQVTLSCSPISGHRSVSWYQQTPGQGLQFLFEYFSETQRNKGNFPGRFSGRQFSNSRSEMNVSTLELGDSALYLCASSLTPGGRYEQYFGPGTRLTVT.

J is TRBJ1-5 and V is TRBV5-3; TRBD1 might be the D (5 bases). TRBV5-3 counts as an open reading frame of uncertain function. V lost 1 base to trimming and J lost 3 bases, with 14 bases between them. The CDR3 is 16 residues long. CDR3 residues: CARSLWWIRVNQPQHF. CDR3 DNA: TGTGCCAGAAGCTTGTGGTGGATCAGGGTCAATCAGCCCCAGCATTTT.

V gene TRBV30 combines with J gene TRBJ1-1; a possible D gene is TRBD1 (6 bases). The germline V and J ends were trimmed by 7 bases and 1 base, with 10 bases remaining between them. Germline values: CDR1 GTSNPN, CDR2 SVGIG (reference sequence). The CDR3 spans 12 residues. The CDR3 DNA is TGTGCCTACAGGGTTAGGAACACTGAAGCTTTCTTT. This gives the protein CAYRVRNTEAFF.

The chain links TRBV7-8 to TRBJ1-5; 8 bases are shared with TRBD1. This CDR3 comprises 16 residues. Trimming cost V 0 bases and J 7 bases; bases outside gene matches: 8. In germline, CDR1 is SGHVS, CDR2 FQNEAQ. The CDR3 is CASSLAAGRGRQPQHF. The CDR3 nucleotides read TGTGCCAGCAGCTTAGCGGCGGGCAGGGGGCGGCAGCCCCAGCATTTT.

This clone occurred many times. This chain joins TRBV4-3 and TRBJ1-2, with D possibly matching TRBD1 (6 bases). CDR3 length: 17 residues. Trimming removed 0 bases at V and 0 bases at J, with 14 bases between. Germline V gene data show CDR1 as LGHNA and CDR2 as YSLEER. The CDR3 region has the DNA TGCGCCAGCAGCCAAGATCCGAGGGGGAGAGCTAACTATGGCTACACCTTC. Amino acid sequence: CASSQDPRGRANYGYTF.

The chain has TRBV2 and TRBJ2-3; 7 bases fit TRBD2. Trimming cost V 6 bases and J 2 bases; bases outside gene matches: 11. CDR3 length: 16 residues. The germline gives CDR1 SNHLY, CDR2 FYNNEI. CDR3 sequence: CASSATSWGITDTQYF. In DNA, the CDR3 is TGTGCCAGCAGCGCGACTAGCTGGGGGATCACAGATACGCAGTATTTT. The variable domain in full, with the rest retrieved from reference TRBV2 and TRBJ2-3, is EPEVTQTPSHQVTQMGQEVILRCVPISNHLYFYWYRQILGQKVEFLVSFYNNEISEKSEIFDDQFSVERPDGSNFTLKIRSTKLEDSAMYFCASSATSWGITDTQYFGPGTRLTVL.

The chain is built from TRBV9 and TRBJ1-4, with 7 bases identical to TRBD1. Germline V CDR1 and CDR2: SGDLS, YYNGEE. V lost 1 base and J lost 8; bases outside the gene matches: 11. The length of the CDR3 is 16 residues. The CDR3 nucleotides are TGTGCCAGCAGCGTATCGGCTGACAGGGTTGGGGAAAAACTGTTTTTT. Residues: CASSVSADRVGEKLFF.

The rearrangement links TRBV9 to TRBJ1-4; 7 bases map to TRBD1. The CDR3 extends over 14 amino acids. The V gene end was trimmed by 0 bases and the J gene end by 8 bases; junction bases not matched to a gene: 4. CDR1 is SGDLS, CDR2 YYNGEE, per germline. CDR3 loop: CASSVVGTAEKLFF. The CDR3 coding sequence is TGTGCCAGCAGCGTAGTCGGGACAGCCGAAAAACTGTTTTTT. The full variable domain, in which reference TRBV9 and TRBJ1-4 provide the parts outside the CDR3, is DSGVTQTPKHLITATGQRVTLRCSPRSGDLSVYWYQQSLDQGLQFLIQYYNGEERAKGNILERFSAQQFPDLHSELNLSSLELGDSALYFCASSVVGTAEKLFFGSGTQLSVL.

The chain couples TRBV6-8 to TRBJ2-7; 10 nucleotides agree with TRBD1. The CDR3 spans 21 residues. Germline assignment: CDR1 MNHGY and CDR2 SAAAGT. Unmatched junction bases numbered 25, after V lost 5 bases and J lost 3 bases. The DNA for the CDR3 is TGTGCCAGCAGTCCCGACAGGGGGCTTCATCGGAGGCGGGATGACTACTACGAGCAGTACTTC. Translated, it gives CASSPDRGLHRRRDDYYEQYF.

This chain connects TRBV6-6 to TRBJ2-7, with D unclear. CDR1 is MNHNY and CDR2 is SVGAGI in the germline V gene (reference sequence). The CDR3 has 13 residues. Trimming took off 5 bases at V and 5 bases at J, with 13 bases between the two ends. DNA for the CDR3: TGTGCCAGCAGTAACCCCCTGTCAGACGAGCAGTACTTC. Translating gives CASSNPLSDEQYF.

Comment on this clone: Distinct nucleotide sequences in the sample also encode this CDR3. CDR3 nucleotide sequence: TGTGCCAGCAGTTACTCTGGGGGCAACTATGGCTACACCTTC. The encoded protein is CASSYSGGNYGYTF. The V call is TRBV6-5, the J call TRBJ1-2; D possibly corresponds to TRBD1 (6 bases). Trimming removed 0 bases at V and 2 bases at J, with 7 bases between. Germline V gives CDR1 MNHEY, CDR2 SVGAGI. This CDR3 is built from 14 residues.

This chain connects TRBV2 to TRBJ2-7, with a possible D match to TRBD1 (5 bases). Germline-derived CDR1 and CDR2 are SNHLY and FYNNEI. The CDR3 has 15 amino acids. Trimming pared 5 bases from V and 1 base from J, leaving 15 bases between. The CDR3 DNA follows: TGTGCCAGCAGTAGGGTTCTCGACAGTTCCTACGAGCAGTACTTC. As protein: CASSRVLDSSYEQYF.

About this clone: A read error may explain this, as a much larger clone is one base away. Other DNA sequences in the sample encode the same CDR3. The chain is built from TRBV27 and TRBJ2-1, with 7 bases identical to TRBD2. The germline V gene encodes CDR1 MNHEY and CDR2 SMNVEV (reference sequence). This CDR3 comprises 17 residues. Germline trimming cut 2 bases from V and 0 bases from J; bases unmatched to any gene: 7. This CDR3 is CASSLGGGPSSYNEQFF. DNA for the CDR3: TGTGCCAGCAGTTTAGGGGGAGGGCCTAGCTCCTACAATGAGCAGTTCTTC.

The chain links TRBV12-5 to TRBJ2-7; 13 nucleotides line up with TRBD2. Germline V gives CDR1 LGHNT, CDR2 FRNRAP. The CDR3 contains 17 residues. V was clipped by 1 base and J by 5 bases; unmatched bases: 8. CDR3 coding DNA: TGTGCTAGTGGTTTGGCTAGTGGACTAGCGGGAGCCAACGAGCAGTACTTC. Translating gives CASGLASGLAGANEQYF.

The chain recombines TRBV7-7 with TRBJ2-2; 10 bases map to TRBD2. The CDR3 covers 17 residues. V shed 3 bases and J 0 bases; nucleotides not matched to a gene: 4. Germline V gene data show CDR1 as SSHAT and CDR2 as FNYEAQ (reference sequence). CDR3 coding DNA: TGTGCCAGCAGCTTCGTAGCGGGAGGTTCGAACACCGGGGAGCTGTTTTTT. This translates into CASSFVAGGSNTGELFF. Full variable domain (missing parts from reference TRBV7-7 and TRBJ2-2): GAGVSQSPRYKVTKRGQDVTLRCDPISSHATLYWYQQALGQGPEFLTYFNYEAQPDKSGLPSDRFSAERPEGSISTLTIQRTEQRDSAMYRCASSFVAGGSNTGELFFGEGSRLTVL.

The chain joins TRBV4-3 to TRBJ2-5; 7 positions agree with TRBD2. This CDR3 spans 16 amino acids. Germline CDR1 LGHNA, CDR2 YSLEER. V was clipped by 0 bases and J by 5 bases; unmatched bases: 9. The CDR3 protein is CASSQDRAGRDETQYF. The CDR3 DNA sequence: TGCGCCAGCAGCCAAGATCGAGCGGGAAGGGATGAGACCCAGTACTTC.

CDR3 sequence: CASSSGLADDNEQFF. The CDR3 DNA is TGTGCCAGCAGCTCCGGACTAGCGGACGACAATGAGCAGTTCTTC. The J gene is TRBJ2-1, the V gene TRBV5-4, with 10 nucleotides matching TRBD2. CDR3 length: 15 residues. V shed 3 bases and J 5 bases; nucleotides not matched to a gene: 5. Germline-derived CDR1 and CDR2 are SGHNT and YYREEE (reference sequence).

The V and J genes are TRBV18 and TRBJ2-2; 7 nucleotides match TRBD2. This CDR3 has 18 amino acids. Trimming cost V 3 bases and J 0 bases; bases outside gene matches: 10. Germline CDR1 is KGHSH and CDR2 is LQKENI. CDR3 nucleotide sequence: TGTGCCAGCTCACCGCGGGAGAACTCCGGACCGAACACCGGGGAGCTGTTTTTT. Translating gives CASSPRENSGPNTGELFF.

This chain's CDR3 is CASSTRDRAGRSGANVLTF. In nucleotides, the CDR3 is TGTGCCAGTAGTACCCGGGACAGAGCAGGGAGGTCTGGGGCCAACGTCCTGACTTTC. The chain couples TRBV19 to TRBJ2-6; weak D call: TRBD1 (7 bases). The CDR3 length is 19 residues. From germline, CDR1 is LNHDA and CDR2 SQIVND (reference sequence). The germline V and J ends were trimmed by 4 bases and 1 base, with 20 bases remaining between them.